What follows is one T cell receptor beta chain and its context. This CDR3 contains 15 residues. V was shortened by 0 bases and J by 2 bases, with 12 bases between the two germline ends. Germline-derived CDR1 and CDR2 are SGHRS and YFSETQ. PCR involved 60 Vbeta and 13 Jbeta primers. Some clones are missing from TCRdb's copy, which holds only in-frame ones; the method was immunoSEQ multiplex PCR. The sample lists 100,000 or so clones; more than 55% were seen once. The sample is drawn from a study of cytomegalovirus exposure and HLA in healthy donors. The sequence derives from a woman aged 25 to 39 in good health and CMV-seropositive. Sequenced material: PBMCs. The rearrangement links TRBV5-1 to TRBJ2-7; maybe TRBD2 (6 bases). The DNA for the CDR3 is TGCGCCAGCAGCTTGGATGGAGGGTTCACCTACGAGCAGTACTTC. Its translation is CASSLDGGFTYEQYF.